Listed below are T cell receptor beta chains from one sample, sequenced in a study of cytomegalovirus exposure and HLA in healthy donors. The method was immunoSEQ multiplex PCR; TCRdb's version includes in-frame clones alone and lacks a portion of them. The sample holds about 130,000 clones, approximately 87% seen once. Sequenced: PBMCs. The receptors shown here come from a woman in her 30s in good health and CMV-seronegative. CDR3s include the opening cysteine and the closing phenylalanine or tryptophan. The size entry is marked missing in some rows and otherwise reads once, few, many or a size class.

size: once; V: TRBV4-1; CDR3: CASSQTGYEQFF
size: NA; V: TRBV7-9; CDR3: CASSLTGETYEQYF
size: once; V: TRBV5-1; CDR3: CASSLTGYGNTIYF
size: NA; V: TRBV7-9; CDR3: CASSFKEGANLFTGNTIYF
size: NA; V: TRBV2; CDR3: CASSGVAGPYEQYF
size: NA; V: TRBV27; CDR3: CASSLYGSGDTQYF
size: NA; V: TRBV11-1; CDR3: CASSLGSVGGRQETQYF
size: once; V: TRBV28; CDR3: CASSLTFSTGTGDSYEQYF
size: NA; V: TRBV5-4; CDR3: CASSLIGGGAGETQYF
size: NA; V: TRBV30; CDR3: CAWSQPGQGYYEQYF
size: NA; V: TRBV5-1; CDR3: CASSPPGQGLFAQYF
size: NA; V: TRBV29-1; CDR3: CSVETGVKYGYTF
size: NA; V: TRBV13; CDR3: CASSFSGAPNEKLFF
size: NA; V: TRBV7-9; CDR3: CASSLDVGQMTYNEQFF
size: once; V: TRBV30; CDR3: CAWRANGGSDTQYF
size: NA; V: TRBV27; CDR3: CASSFAGTYEQYF
size: NA; V: TRBV6-6; CDR3: CASSYSAGGGYTF